This T cell receptor beta chain was identified during a study of shared clonotypes between healthy human individuals. Whole-study results and caveats: Clonotype sharing across donors was expected to vary with sequencing depth.

Germline assignment: CDR1 SGHAT and CDR2 FQNNGV. The CDR3 is 13 amino acids. The germline V and J ends were trimmed by 1 base and 10 bases, with 11 bases remaining between them. Only in-frame clones appear in the TCRdb table, and some are missing; sequencing was by immunoSEQ multiplex PCR. The sample includes roughly 1,100,000 clones, about 75% seen only once; the top ten take 1.4% to 1.5%. As regards this clone: Antigen unknown.

The split of CD4+ cells yielded CD45RA+ naive and CD45RA-negative memory subsets. V gene TRBV11-2 combines with J gene TRBJ2-1; no clear D gene. The receptor was isolated from a man between 18 and 29 years old in good health. The sequencing input was memory CD4+ T cells sorted from blood. The sample's subset: CD45RA-negative fraction. Here the CDR3 DNA reads TGTGCCAGCAGCTTAGGTATGGTGGGGGAGCAGTTCTTC. It encodes CASSLGMVGEQFF.